The next 11 T cell receptor beta chains were all read from a single sample in a study of regulatory T cells in long-lasting Graves disease. Building of the TCR beta libraries involved iRepertoire HTBI primers and Arm-PCR of CDR3 regions. A single record per CDR3 protein comes from TCRdb applying MiXCR to the multiplex PCR reads. Of about 530,000 distinct CDR3 sequences detected, roughly 16% appear once; the ten largest clones hold more than 20%. The time point is: newly diagnosed GD, antithyroid drugs for less than 3 months. RNA from PBMCs was the source of the TCR library. These same records also appear under a second study, on T cells in Graves' hyperthyroidism and ophthalmopathy.

Source: peripheral blood mononuclear cells (PBMCs), taken at new diagnosis, from a patient treated with antithyroid drugs. These receptors were collected from a woman aged 35 to 60 with Graves disease.

The V gene is TRBV4-1, the J gene TRBJ2-7; the D gene is possibly TRBD2 (7 bases). The V and J ends lost 2 bases and 3 bases respectively, with 14 bases between them. CDR1 is MGHRA and CDR2 is YSYEKL in the germline V gene. This CDR3 is built from 15 residues. CDR3: CASSQPLRGHYEQYF. CDR3 nucleotide sequence: TGCGCCAGCAGCCAACCCCTGCGGGGGCACTACGAGCAGTACTTC.

The genes are TRBV12-3 or TRBV12-4 and TRBJ1-5; D gene uncertain. This CDR3 has 15 residues. V shed 4 bases and J shed 3 bases, with 13 bases lying between them. The CDR3 protein is CASSSGVNSNQPQHF. CDR3 in DNA: TGTGCCAGCAGTTCAGGAGTGAATTCCAATCAGCCCCAGCATTTT.

The sample holds many counts of this clonotype. This chain connects TRBV3-1 to TRBJ2-7; the match to TRBD1 covers 11 bases. Germline CDR1 reads LGHDT; CDR2 reads YNNKEL (reference sequence). V lost 1 base and J lost 6; bases outside the gene matches: 5. CDR3 length: 15 amino acids. The CDR3 DNA reads as TGTGCCAGCAGCCAAGGGTGGGGACAGGGGGGCGAGCAGTACTTC. Protein product: CASSQGWGQGGEQYF.

J is TRBJ1-1 and V is TRBV19; D gene unclear. The V end lost 6 bases, the J end lost 4 bases, and 18 bases lay between the germline ends. CDR1 and CDR2 from the germline V gene are LNHDA and SQIVND (reference sequence). The CDR3 loop spans 15 amino acids. CDR3 loop: CASSLRTHQGTEAFF. CDR3 in DNA: TGTGCCAGTAGCCTCCGGACGCACCAAGGCACTGAAGCTTTCTTT.

This clonotype was observed at least ten times. The DNA of the CDR3 is TGTGCCAGCAGCTTAGCGTTCATGAACACTGAAGCTTTCTTT. Translated, it gives CASSLAFMNTEAFF. The chain has TRBV7-2 and TRBJ1-1, with no clear D. The CDR3 is 14 amino acids. V was trimmed by 0 bases and J by 0 bases, leaving 5 bases between them. Germline V gene sequence: CDR1 SGHTA, CDR2 FQGNSA.

This clonotype has ten or more counts. The chain uses TRBV30 and TRBJ1-1, with D maybe TRBD1 (5 bases). The CDR3 is 13 amino acids. V shed 3 bases and J shed 4 bases, with 12 bases lying between them. Per germline, CDR1 GTSNPN and CDR2 SVGIG (reference sequence). CDR3 sequence: CAWRGPGRTEAFF. The CDR3 DNA reads as TGTGCCTGGAGGGGCCCAGGGCGCACTGAAGCTTTCTTT.

The chain has TRBV29-1 and TRBJ1-3; D is unresolved. Germline assignment: CDR1 SQVTM and CDR2 ANQGSEA. Between the trimmed V and J ends, which lost 3 bases and 4 bases, there was a span of 10 bases. This CDR3 has 13 residues. CDR3 sequence reads: CSVDIGGGNTIYF. CDR3 in DNA: TGCAGCGTTGATATAGGCGGCGGAAACACCATATATTTT.

The V gene is TRBV3-1, the J gene TRBJ2-2; 9 bases are shared with TRBD1. V gave up 6 bases and J gave up 3 bases; unmatched junction bases: 11. CDR1 and CDR2 (germline): LGHDT, YNNKEL (reference sequence). The CDR3 runs to 17 residues. The CDR3 region is CASRPDRGGLYTGELFF. The CDR3 DNA reads TGTGCCAGCAGACCCGACAGGGGGGGTCTTTACACCGGGGAGCTGTTTTTT.

This clonotype was found a few times. Sequence at one end of the junction differs from germline and may be a read error. The chain is built from TRBV4-1 and TRBJ1-1; D is uncertain. The CDR3 sequence is 14 residues long. Germline V CDR1 and CDR2: MGHRA, YSYEKL. In DNA, the CDR3 is TGTGCCAGCAGCCAAGATCGCAAGGACACTGAAGCTTTCTTT. It codes for CASSQDRKDTEAFF.

This clonotype has more than one count but fewer than ten. V usage is TRBV6-2 or TRBV6-3 and J usage is TRBJ1-4; a weak D match, TRBD1 (5 bases). Per germline, CDR1 MNHEY and CDR2 SVGEGT. The CDR3 is made up of 17 amino acids. With 2 bases removed from V and 0 bases from J, the gap between germline ends came to 13 bases. CDR3: CASSYEGVLATNEKLFF. The DNA for the CDR3 is TGTGCCAGCAGTTACGAAGGGGTACTTGCAACTAATGAAAAACTGTTTTTT.

This clonotype was seen ten or more times. The chain uses TRBV6-2 or TRBV6-3 and TRBJ2-7; D is unclear. CDR3 size: 12 residues. V lost 5 bases and J 3 bases, leaving 8 bases between the germline ends. Germline V gene lookup returns CDR1 MNHEY and CDR2 SVGEGT. For the CDR3, the DNA is TGTGCCAGCAGTGCAACAGACTACGAGCAGTACTTC. Translating gives CASSATDYEQYF.